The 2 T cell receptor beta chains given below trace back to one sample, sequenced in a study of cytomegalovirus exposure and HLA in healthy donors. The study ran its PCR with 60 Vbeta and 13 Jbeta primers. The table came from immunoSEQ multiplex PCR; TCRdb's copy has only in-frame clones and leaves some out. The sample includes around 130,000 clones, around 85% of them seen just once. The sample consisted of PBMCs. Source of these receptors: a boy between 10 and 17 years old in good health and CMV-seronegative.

Here the CDR3 reads CASGLGVQGFGNQPQHF. CDR3 nucleotide sequence: TGTGCTAGTGGTTTGGGTGTACAGGGGTTCGGCAATCAGCCCCAGCATTTT. V gene TRBV12-5 combines with J gene TRBJ1-5; TRBD1 aligns across 7 bases. This CDR3 has 17 residues. CDR1 and CDR2 (germline): LGHNT, FRNRAP. J lost 2 bases, V lost 1 base, and 8 bases had no gene match.

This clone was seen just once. The CDR3 DNA follows: TGCAGCGTACAGGGCAGTCCATTTCCCTTGTGCGGCTACACCTTC. Translating it yields CSVQGSPFPLCGYTF. The chain combines TRBV29-1 with TRBJ1-2, with a tentative D call TRBD1 (6 bases). The V and J ends lost 6 bases and 8 bases respectively, with 25 bases between them. Looked up from germline, CDR1 is SQVTM and CDR2 is ANQGSEA. The CDR3 totals 15 residues.